This entry features one T cell receptor beta chain sequence. What it recognizes is unknown. The source of the sample is a study of radiotherapy plus CTLA-4 blockade in lung cancer. Whole-study results and caveats: Radiotherapy was combined with ipilimumab, and tumor-derived TCR clones then expanded in blood.

Generated by immunoSEQ multiplex PCR, the TCRdb table keeps only in-frame clones and is missing some. Seen here are tens of thousands of clones, 84% observed once, and the top ten hold approximately 4.8%. The CDR3 loop spans 13 amino acids. V was cut by 7 bases and J by 0 bases, with 8 bases left in between. CDR1 is MDHEN, CDR2 SYDVKM, per germline. This clonotype was sampled from a human donor with non-small cell lung cancer whose response to radiotherapy plus ipilimumab could not be evaluated. The source was peripheral blood, collected from a patient treated with radiotherapy plus ipilimumab. The chain has TRBV28 and TRBJ2-3, with D possibly matching TRBD2 (5 bases). CDR3 amino acids: CASTRTSTDTQYF. The CDR3 region has the DNA TGTGCCAGCACCCGGACTAGCACAGATACGCAGTATTTT.